Detailed here is one T cell receptor (beta chain). The sample comes from a study of blood T cells in healthy people across ages. Primers used in a second PCR of roughly 7 to 11 cycles were a sample-barcoded 5' primer and a J-beta primer mix. Via MiXCR, TCRdb re-called the 5' RACE reads, giving one row per CDR3 protein. The profile shows about a million distinct CDR3 sequences, roughly 51% of them singletons. The CDR3 is made up of 13 amino acids. Germline CDR1 reads LNHNV; CDR2 reads YYDKDF (reference sequence). Trimming took off 0 bases at V and 7 bases at J, with 6 bases between the two ends. This receptor was taken from a woman aged 60-75 years in good health. This chain links TRBV15 with TRBJ1-4; D uncertain. Sample: blood. The CDR3 reads CATSRDSGEKLFF. As DNA, the CDR3 is TGTGCCACCAGCAGAGATTCCGGTGAAAAACTGTTTTTT.